One sample yielded the 7 T cell receptor beta chains listed below, sequenced in a study of monozygotic twins with inflammatory bowel disease (dated by TCRdb to between 2017 and 2020). The library was made by 5' RACE. Data came from an Illumina HiSeq 2500. The reads underwent TCRdb reprocessing, giving one record for each CDR3 protein sequence and no DNA. The sample's records list roughly 200,000 distinct CDR3 sequences. Less than 9% of the sample belongs to the ten largest clones. The sequenced sample consisted of blood. All receptors derive from a human donor with ulcerative colitis or Crohn's disease, or a healthy co-twin of an affected twin (not recorded which).

V usage is TRBV12-3 or TRBV12-4 and J usage is TRBJ2-5; TCRdb outputs TRBD1, but without DNA this stays unchecked. The CDR3 has 12 residues. The chain's CDR3 is CASTRGEETQYF.

The chain employs TRBV5-1 and TRBJ2-7. CDR1 is SGHRS and CDR2 is YFSETQ in the germline V gene. This CDR3 is 14 amino acids long. The CDR3 is CASSSDRASYEQYF.

V gene TRBV7-9 combines with J gene TRBJ2-1; TCRdb's assignment of TRBD2 cannot be checked, as there is no DNA. This CDR3 contains 17 residues. Per germline, CDR1 SEHNR and CDR2 FQNEAQ (reference sequence). CDR3 in amino acids: CASTSPGRLALLNEQFF.

The genes are TRBV27 and TRBJ2-7; absent DNA, TCRdb's TRBD1 call cannot be checked. Germline V lookup: CDR1 MNHEY, CDR2 SMNVEV (reference sequence). The CDR3 is 16 amino acids. The CDR3 loop reads CASSTPGQAHFYEQYF.

The chain links TRBV2 to TRBJ1-5; TCRdb's D gene call, TRBD1, goes unchecked for lack of DNA. This CDR3 comprises 14 residues. Germline V CDR1 and CDR2: SNHLY, FYNNEI. CDR3 amino acids: CASIGAGPNQPQHF. Full variable domain (missing parts from reference TRBV2 and TRBJ1-5): EPEVTQTPSHQVTQMGQEVILRCVPISNHLYFYWYRQILGQKVEFLVSFYNNEISEKSEIFDDQFSVERPDGSNFTLKIRSTKLEDSAMYFCASIGAGPNQPQHFGDGTRLSIL.

This sequence joins TRBV20-1 and TRBJ2-1; as DNA is missing, the TRBD2 call by TCRdb cannot be tested. The CDR3 spans 12 residues. From germline, CDR1 is DFQATT and CDR2 SNEGSKA (reference sequence). CDR3 sequence: CSASGLLGTEFF.

The chain has TRBV19 and TRBJ2-3; the TCRdb D gene call, TRBD1, has no DNA to confirm it. The germline V gene has CDR1 LNHDA and CDR2 SQIVND (reference sequence). The CDR3 is 13 amino acids. CDR3 loop: CASSRDSTDTQYF.